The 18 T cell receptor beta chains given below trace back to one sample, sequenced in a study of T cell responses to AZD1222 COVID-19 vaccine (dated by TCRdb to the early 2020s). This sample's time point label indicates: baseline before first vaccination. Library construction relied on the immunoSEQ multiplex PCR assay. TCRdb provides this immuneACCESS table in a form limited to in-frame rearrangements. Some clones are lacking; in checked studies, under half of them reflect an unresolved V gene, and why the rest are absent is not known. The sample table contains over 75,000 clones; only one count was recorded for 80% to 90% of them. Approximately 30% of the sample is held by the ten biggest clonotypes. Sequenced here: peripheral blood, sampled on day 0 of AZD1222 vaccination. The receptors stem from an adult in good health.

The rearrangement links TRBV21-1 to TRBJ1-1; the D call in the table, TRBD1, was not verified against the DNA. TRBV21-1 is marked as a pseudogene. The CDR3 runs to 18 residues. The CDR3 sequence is CASSKGRQDSSVNAEAFF. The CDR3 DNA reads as TGTGCCAGCAGCAAAGGAAGGCAGGACAGCTCCGTTAACGCTGAAGCTTTCTTT.

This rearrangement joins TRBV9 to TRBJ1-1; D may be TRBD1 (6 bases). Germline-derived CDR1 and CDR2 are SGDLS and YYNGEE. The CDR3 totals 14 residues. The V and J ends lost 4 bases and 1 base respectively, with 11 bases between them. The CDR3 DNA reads TGTGCCAGCAGCTATGGGACACCGAACACTGAAGCTTTCTTT. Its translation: CASSYGTPNTEAFF.

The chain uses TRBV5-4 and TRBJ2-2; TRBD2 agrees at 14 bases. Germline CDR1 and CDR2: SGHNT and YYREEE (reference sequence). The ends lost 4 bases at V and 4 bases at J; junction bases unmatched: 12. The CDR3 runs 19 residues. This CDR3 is CASSIRLAGGPRGTGELFF. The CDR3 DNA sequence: TGTGCCAGCAGCATAAGACTAGCGGGAGGGCCGCGGGGCACCGGGGAGCTGTTTTTT.

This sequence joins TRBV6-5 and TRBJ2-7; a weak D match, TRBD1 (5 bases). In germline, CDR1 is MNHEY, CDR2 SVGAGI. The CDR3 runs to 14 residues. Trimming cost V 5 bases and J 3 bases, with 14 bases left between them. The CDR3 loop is CASSLGAESYEQYF. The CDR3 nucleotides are TGTGCCAGCAGTCTAGGGGCAGAAAGCTACGAGCAGTACTTC.

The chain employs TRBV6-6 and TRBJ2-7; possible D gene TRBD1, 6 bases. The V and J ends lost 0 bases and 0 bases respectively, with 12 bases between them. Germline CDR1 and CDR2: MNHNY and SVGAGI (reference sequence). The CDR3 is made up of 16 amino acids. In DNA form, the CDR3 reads TGTGCCAGCAGTTACTCGGGTACAGGGAGCTCCTACGAGCAGTACTTC. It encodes CASSYSGTGSSYEQYF.

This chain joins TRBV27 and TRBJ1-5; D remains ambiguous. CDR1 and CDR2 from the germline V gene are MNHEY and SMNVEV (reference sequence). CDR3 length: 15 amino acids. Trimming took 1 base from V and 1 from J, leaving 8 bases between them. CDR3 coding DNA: TGTGCCAGCAGTTTATATTTTTCCAGCAATCAGCCCCAGCATTTT. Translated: CASSLYFSSNQPQHF.

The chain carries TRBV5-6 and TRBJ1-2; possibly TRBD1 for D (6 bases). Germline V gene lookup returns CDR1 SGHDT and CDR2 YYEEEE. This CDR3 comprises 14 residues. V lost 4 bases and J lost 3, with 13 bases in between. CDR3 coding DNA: TGTGCCAGCAGCCCTACAGGGAGCCACTATGGCTACACCTTC. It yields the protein CASSPTGSHYGYTF.

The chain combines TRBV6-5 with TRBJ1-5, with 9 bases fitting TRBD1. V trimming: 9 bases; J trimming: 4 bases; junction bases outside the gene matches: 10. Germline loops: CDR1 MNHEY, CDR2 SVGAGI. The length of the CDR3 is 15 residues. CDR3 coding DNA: TGTGCCAGTAAGATCTCCGGGACAGGGAATCAGCCCCAGCATTTT. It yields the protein CASKISGTGNQPQHF.

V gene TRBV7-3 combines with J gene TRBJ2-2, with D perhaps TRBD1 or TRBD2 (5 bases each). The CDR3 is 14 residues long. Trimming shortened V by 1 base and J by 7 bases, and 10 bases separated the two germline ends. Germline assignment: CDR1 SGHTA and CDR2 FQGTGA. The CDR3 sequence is CASSLKGTDGELFF. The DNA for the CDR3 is TGTGCCAGCAGCTTAAAAGGGACGGACGGGGAGCTGTTTTTT.

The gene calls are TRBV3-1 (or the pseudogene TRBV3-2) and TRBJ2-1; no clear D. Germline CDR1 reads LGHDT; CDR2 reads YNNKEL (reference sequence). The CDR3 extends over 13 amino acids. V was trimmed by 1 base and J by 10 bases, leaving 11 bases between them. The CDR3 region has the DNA TGTGCCAGCAGCCAAGGCCTCGAGAGAGAGCAGTTCTTC. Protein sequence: CASSQGLEREQFF.

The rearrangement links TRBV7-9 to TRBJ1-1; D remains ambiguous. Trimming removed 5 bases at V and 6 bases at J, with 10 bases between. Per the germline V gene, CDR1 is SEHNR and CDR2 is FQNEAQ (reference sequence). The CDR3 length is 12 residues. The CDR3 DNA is TGTGCCAGCAGCGCCAGGACGGCTGAAGCTTTCTTT. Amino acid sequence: CASSARTAEAFF.

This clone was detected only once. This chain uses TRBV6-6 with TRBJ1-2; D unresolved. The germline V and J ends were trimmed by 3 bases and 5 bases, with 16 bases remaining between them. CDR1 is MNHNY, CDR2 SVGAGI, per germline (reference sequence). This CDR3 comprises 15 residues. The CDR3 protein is CASSYYLAPLYGYTF. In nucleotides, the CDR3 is TGTGCCAGCAGTTATTACTTGGCCCCCCTTTATGGCTACACCTTC.

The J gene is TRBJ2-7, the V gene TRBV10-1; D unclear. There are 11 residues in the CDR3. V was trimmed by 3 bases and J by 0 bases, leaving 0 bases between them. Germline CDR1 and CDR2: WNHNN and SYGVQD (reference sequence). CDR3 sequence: CASSDSYEQYF. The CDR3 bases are TGCGCCAGCAGTGACTCCTACGAGCAGTACTTC.

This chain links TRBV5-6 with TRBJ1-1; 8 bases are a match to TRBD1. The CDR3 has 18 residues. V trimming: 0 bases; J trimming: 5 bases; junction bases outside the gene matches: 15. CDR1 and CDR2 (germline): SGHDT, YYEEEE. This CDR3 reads CASSLAWQGATPNTEAFF. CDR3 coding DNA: TGTGCCAGCAGCTTGGCTTGGCAGGGGGCGACCCCTAATACTGAAGCTTTCTTT.

The CDR3 sequence is CASSLQGGNSPLHF. Written as DNA, the CDR3 is TGCGCCAGCAGCTTGCAGGGGGGAAATTCACCCCTCCACTTT. The J gene is TRBJ1-6, the V gene TRBV5-1, with 7 bases fitting TRBD1. The J segment lost 7 bases and the V segment lost 1 base, leaving 2 bases of the junction unmatched. The V gene's germline CDR1 is SGHRS and CDR2 YFSETQ. This CDR3 contains 14 residues.

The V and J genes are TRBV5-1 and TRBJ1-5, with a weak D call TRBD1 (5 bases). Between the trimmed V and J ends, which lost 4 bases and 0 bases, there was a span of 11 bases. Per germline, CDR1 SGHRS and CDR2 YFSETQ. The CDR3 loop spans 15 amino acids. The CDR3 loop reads CASSPGTVSNQPQHF. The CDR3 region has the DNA TGCGCCAGCAGCCCAGGGACTGTTAGCAATCAGCCCCAGCATTTT.

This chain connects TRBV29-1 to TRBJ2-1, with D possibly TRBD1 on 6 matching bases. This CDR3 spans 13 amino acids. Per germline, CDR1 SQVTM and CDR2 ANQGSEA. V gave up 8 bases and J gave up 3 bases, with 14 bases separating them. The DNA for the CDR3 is TGCAGCTCAGGGGATTTGGGCTACAATGAGCAGTTCTTC. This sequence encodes CSSGDLGYNEQFF.

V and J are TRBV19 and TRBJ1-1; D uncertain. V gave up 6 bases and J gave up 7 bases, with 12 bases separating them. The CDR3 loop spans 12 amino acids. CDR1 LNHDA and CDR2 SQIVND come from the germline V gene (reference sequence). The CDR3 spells CASRRVEGEAFF. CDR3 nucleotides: TGTGCCAGTAGGCGCGTAGAAGGTGAAGCTTTCTTT.